The sequence of this T cell receptor beta chain was determined in a study of T-cell reconstitution after alpha-beta-depleted transplantation in children. The CDR3 consists of 16 residues. The junction had 5 bases not matched to a gene; V was cut back by 3 bases and J by 4 bases. The germline gives CDR1 MDHEN, CDR2 SYDVKM. It was with unique molecular identifiers that the TCRbeta library was prepared. TCRdb reprocessed the PCR reads with MiXCR, giving one entry per CDR3 protein. The sample shows about 200,000 distinct CDR3 sequences, roughly 6.6% of them seen only once. The sample in question was PBMCs, obtained before TCRalphabeta/CD19-depleted stem cell transplant. The chain combines TRBV28 with TRBJ2-1, with 11 nucleotides matching TRBD2. The origin of this receptor is a boy aged 2 to 9 with acute lymphoblastic leukemia, due to receive a stem cell transplant. The CDR3 DNA follows: TGTGCCAGCAGTTTCTTGGCTAGCGGGGGGTACAATGAGCAGTTCTTC. Its translation: CASSFLASGGYNEQFF.